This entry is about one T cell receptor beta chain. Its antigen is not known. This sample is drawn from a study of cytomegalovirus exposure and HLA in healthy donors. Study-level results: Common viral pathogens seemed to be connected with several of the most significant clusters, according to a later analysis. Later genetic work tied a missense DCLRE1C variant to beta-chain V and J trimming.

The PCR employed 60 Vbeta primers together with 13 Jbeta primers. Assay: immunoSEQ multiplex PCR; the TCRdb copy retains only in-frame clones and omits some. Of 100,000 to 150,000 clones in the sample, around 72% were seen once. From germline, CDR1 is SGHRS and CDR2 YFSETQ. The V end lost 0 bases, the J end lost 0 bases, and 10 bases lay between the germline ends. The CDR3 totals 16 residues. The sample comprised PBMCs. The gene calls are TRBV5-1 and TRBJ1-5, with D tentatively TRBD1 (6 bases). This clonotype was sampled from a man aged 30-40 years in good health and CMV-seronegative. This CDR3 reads CASSLAPGDSNQPQHF. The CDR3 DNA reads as TGCGCCAGCAGCTTGGCGCCAGGGGATAGCAATCAGCCCCAGCATTTT.